Sequencing of this T cell receptor beta chain was carried out in a study of blood T cell repertoires in COVID-19. As for the study in general: T cells, B-cell-depleted T cells, or PBMCs provided the cDNA or gDNA that served as material.

The CDR3 sequence is 17 residues long. Germline-derived CDR1 and CDR2 are LGHNT and FRNRAP. The J segment lost 0 bases and the V segment lost 0 bases, leaving 3 bases of the junction unmatched. Patients of the Seattle cohort, enrolled during active infection, were followed longitudinally. Original data processing: Amplification of reference gene primers was used by the study to estimate nucleated cell counts. The repertoire was sequenced with immunoSEQ multiplex PCR; TCRdb's copy has only in-frame clones and lacks some. The V and J calls and clone size are taken from that table; D and trimming were inferred from the DNA. The data contain over 85,000 clones, about nine tenths of them seen just once; the ten biggest clones take up 4% to 5.5%.

The chain combines TRBV12-5 with TRBJ1-5; 9 bases agree with TRBD1. This receptor was taken from a woman aged 50 to 65 with COVID-19, enrolled during active disease. The source material was peripheral blood. The DNA of the CDR3 is TGTGCTAGTGGTTTGGTTACAGGGGGCTATAGCAATCAGCCCCAGCATTTT. As protein: CASGLVTGGYSNQPQHF. Complete variable domain (other parts from reference TRBV12-5 and TRBJ1-5): DARVTQTPRHKVTEMGQEVTMRCQPILGHNTVFWYRQTMMQGLELLAYFRNRAPLDDSGMPKDRFSAEMPDATLATLKIQPSEPRDSAVYFCASGLVTGGYSNQPQHFGDGTRLSIL.